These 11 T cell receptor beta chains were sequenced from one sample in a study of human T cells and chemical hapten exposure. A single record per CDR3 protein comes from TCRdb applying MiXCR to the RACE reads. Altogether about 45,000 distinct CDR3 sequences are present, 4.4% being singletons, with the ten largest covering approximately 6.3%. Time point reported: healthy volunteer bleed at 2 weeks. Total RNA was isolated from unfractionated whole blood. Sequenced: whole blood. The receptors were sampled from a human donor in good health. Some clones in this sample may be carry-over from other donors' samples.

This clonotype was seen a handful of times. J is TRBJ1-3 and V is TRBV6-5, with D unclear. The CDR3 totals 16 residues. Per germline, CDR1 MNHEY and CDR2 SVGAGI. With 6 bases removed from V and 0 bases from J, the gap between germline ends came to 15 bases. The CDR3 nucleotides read TGTGCCAGCAGGATTAACGACGCAAACTCTGGAAACACCATATATTTT. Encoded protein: CASRINDANSGNTIYF.

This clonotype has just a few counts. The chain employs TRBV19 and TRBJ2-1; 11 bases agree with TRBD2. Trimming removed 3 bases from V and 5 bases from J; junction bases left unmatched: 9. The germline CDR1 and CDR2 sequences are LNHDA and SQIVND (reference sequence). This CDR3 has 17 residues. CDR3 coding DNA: TGTGCCAGTAGTATCCTCCCTATAGCGGGAGGGAACAATGAGCAGTTCTTC. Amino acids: CASSILPIAGGNNEQFF.

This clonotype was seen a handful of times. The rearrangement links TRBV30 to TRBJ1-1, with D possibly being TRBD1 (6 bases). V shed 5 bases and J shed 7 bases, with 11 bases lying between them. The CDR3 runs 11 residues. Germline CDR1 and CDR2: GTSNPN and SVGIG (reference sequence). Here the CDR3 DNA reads TGTGCCTGGGGACAGAGCCTTGAAGCTTTCTTT. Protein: CAWGQSLEAFF.

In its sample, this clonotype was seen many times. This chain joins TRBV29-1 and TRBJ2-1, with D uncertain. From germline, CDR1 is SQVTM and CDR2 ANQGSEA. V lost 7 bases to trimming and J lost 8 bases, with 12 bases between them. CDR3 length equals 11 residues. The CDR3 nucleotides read TGCAGCGCCTCGAGAGGTCATGAGCAGTTCTTC. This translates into CSASRGHEQFF.

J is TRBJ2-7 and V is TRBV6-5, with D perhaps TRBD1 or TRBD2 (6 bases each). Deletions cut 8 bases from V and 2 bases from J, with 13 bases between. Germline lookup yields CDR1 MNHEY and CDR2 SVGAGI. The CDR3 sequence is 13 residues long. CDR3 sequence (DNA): TGTGCCAGCGGGAGGACAGAGACCTACGAGCAGTACTTC. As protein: CASGRTETYEQYF.

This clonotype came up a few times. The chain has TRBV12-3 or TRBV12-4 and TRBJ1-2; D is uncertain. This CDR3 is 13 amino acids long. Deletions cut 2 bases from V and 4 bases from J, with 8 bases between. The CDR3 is CASSLTEGYGYTF. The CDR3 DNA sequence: TGTGCCAGCAGTTTAACCGAGGGCTATGGCTACACCTTC.

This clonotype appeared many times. CDR3 nucleotides: TGTGCCATCAGGGGACTAGCGGGACCTCCTTCCCCCGGGGCCAACGTCCTGACTTTC. Amino acid sequence: CAIRGLAGPPSPGANVLTF. The genes are TRBV10-3 and TRBJ2-6; 13 bases fit TRBD2. The CDR3 is made up of 19 amino acids. V shed 6 bases, J shed 4 bases, and the junction held 12 bases outside the gene matches. The germline V gene has CDR1 ENHRY and CDR2 SYGVKD.

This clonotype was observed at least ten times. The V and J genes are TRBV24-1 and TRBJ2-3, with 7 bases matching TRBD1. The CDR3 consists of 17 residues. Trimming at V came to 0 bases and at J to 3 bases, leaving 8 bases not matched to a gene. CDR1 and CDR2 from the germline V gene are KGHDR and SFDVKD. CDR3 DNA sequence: TGTGCCACCAGTGATTTGCCTAGGGCAGGGGGTACAGATACGCAGTATTTT. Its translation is CATSDLPRAGGTDTQYF.

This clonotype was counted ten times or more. CDR3 DNA sequence: TGTGCCAGCAGCCCCAGTCCTGTTCCAGGGGCGCAGTATTTT. This sequence encodes CASSPSPVPGAQYF. The chain couples TRBV4-2 to TRBJ2-3; possibly TRBD1 for D (6 bases). Germline V gene data show CDR1 as LGHNA and CDR2 as YNFKEQ. Trimming took 4 bases from V and 10 from J, leaving 18 bases between them. This CDR3 comprises 14 residues.

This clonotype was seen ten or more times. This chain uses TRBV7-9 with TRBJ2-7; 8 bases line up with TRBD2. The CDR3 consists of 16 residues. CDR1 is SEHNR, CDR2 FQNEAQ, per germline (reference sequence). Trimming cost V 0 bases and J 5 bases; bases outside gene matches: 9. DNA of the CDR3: TGTGCCAGCAGCTTAGCCACCAGCGGGAGAAGGGACGAGCAGTACTTC. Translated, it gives CASSLATSGRRDEQYF.

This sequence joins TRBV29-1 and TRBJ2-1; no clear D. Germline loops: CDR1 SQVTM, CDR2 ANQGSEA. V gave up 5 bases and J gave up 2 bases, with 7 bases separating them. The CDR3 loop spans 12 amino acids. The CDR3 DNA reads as TGCAGCGTTCAGATCACCTACAATGAGCAGTTCTTC. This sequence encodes CSVQITYNEQFF.